One and the same sample provided the 9 T cell receptor beta chains below, sequenced in a study of Ad26.COV2.S vaccination and SARS-CoV-2 variants. Indicated treatment: roughly 19 received Ad26.COV2.S at low or high dose, single or two shots; about 5 received placebo; per-sample allocation not given. Each sample was drawn 63 days after the first injection (of vaccine or placebo). Here immunoSEQ multiplex PCR was the method, and the copy in TCRdb shows in-frame clones only, minus some. Of approximately 450,000 clones in the sample, 80% to 95% are singletons; the top ten hold 12%. The sample was peripheral blood, taken in a trial of Ad26.COV2.S vaccine versus placebo. These receptors were collected from a person aged 18-60 years who received the Ad26.COV2.S COVID-19 vaccine or a placebo.

This chain joins TRBV19 and TRBJ2-3; 10 bases are shared with TRBD2. This CDR3 region has 16 residues. After removal of 6 bases from V and 8 bases from J, the junction contained 14 bases not matched to a gene. CDR1 is LNHDA, CDR2 SQIVND, per germline (reference sequence). The CDR3: CASSKTTSGVRPTQYF. CDR3 DNA sequence: TGTGCCAGTAGCAAGACCACTAGCGGGGTCCGTCCTACGCAGTATTTT.

This chain uses TRBV7-9 with TRBJ2-6; D is unresolved. The germline V gene encodes CDR1 SEHNR and CDR2 FQNEAQ (reference sequence). The V and J ends lost 9 bases and 4 bases respectively, with 7 bases between them. The CDR3 contains 12 residues. CDR3 amino acids: CASLYGANVLTF. DNA of the CDR3: TGTGCCAGTCTTTACGGGGCCAACGTCCTGACTTTC. Using reference TRBV7-9 and TRBJ2-6 for the parts outside the CDR3, the full variable domain is DTGVSQNPRHKITKRGQNVTFRCDPISEHNRLYWYRQTLGQGPEFLTYFQNEAQLEKSRLLSDRFSAERPKGSFSTLEIQRTEQGDSAMYLCASLYGANVLTFGAGSRLTVL.

The chain links TRBV4-2 to TRBJ2-5, with TRBD2 identical over 9 bases. The germline V gene has CDR1 LGHNA and CDR2 YNFKEQ. The V gene end was trimmed by 0 bases and the J gene end by 4 bases; junction bases not matched to a gene: 9. This CDR3 is 17 amino acids long. The CDR3 DNA reads as TGTGCCAGCAGCCAAGATGTTGGCGGGAGGGCCCTAGAGACCCAGTACTTC. Protein: CASSQDVGGRALETQYF.

This clone was detected only once. This rearrangement joins TRBV11-2 to TRBJ1-6, with 7 bases that match TRBD1. Losses at the gene ends were 4 bases for V and 10 bases for J; bases not matched to a gene: 10. This CDR3 has 15 amino acids. CDR1 SGHAT and CDR2 FQNNGV come from the germline V gene. CDR3 sequence reads: CASSSTTGRRSPLHF. The CDR3 coding sequence is TGTGCCAGCAGCTCGACGACAGGGCGGAGATCACCCCTCCACTTT.

This clone was detected once. V and J are TRBV19 and TRBJ2-7; 8 bases are shared with TRBD2. With V trimmed by 6 bases and J by 7 bases, 17 bases remained unmatched. The germline CDR1 and CDR2 sequences are LNHDA and SQIVND (reference sequence). The CDR3 loop spans 16 amino acids. CDR3 sequence reads: CASSPYTGGTGGEQYF. In nucleotides, the CDR3 is TGTGCCAGTAGCCCTTACACGGGGGGGACTGGAGGGGAGCAGTACTTC.

The chain couples TRBV28 to TRBJ1-5, with a possible D match to TRBD1 (5 bases). In germline, CDR1 is MDHEN, CDR2 SYDVKM. The CDR3 loop spans 12 amino acids. Trimming cost V 10 bases and J 2 bases, with 9 bases left between them. CDR3 protein: CATFRGNQPQHF. In nucleotides, the CDR3 is TGTGCCACCTTCAGGGGCAATCAGCCCCAGCATTTT.

The V gene is TRBV28, the J gene TRBJ1-1; D is undetermined. Trimming took off 3 bases at V and 2 bases at J, with 7 bases between the two ends. The CDR3 length is 13 residues. CDR1 is MDHEN, CDR2 SYDVKM, per germline. The chain's CDR3 is CASSLTPNTEAFF. The CDR3 coding sequence is TGTGCCAGCAGTTTGACACCTAACACTGAAGCTTTCTTT.

The chain employs TRBV7-9 and TRBJ2-4; D remains ambiguous. The CDR3 sequence is 14 residues long. CDR1 SEHNR and CDR2 FQNEAQ come from the germline V gene (reference sequence). Trimming took off 3 bases at V and 0 bases at J, with 6 bases between the two ends. The CDR3 sequence is CASSLTEAKNIQYF. In DNA form, the CDR3 reads TGTGCCAGCAGCTTGACCGAAGCCAAAAACATTCAGTACTTC.

The rearrangement joins TRBV5-5 to TRBJ2-7; D possibly matches TRBD1 or TRBD2 (5 bases each). Trimming pared 5 bases from V and 0 bases from J, leaving 15 bases between. Germline assignment: CDR1 SGHKS and CDR2 YYEKEE (reference sequence). The CDR3 contains 15 residues. The CDR3 region has the DNA TGTGCCAGCAGTTCGGAGTGGGGGAGCTCCTACGAGCAGTACTTC. Residues: CASSSEWGSSYEQYF.